The T cell receptor beta chain under discussion was sequenced for a study of blood T cell repertoires in COVID-19. Between the trimmed V and J ends, which lost 3 bases and 2 bases, there was a span of 10 bases. This CDR3 contains 14 residues. CDR1 and CDR2 from the germline V gene are SQVTM and ANQGSEA. Produced via immunoSEQ multiplex PCR; TCRdb's table is partial and in-frame only. The sample lists approximately 68,000 clones; less than 85% were seen once. The sample was peripheral blood. This receptor was taken from a man at least 80 years old with active COVID-19. J is TRBJ2-2 and V is TRBV29-1, with D possibly being TRBD1 (5 bases). The CDR3 region has the DNA TGCAGCGTTGATACCAGGGCCAACACCGGGGAGCTGTTTTTT. Amino acids: CSVDTRANTGELFF.